These T cell receptor beta chains were read from a single sample in a study of shared clonotypes between healthy human individuals. Measured with immunoSEQ multiplex PCR; TCRdb has only the in-frame clones, and not every one. The data hold about 2 million clones, with about 95% observed a single time. Sequencing used naive CD8+ T cells sorted from blood. These receptors came from a man aged 18 to 29 in good health. CDR3s include the opening cysteine and the closing phenylalanine or tryptophan. Each record gives: D gene, clone size, V gene, J gene, CDR3 DNA, CDR3 protein. D genes are given only for firm matches. The listing skips clone size in some rows; elsewhere it reads once, few, many or a size class.

D: TRBD2; size: .; V: TRBV9; J: TRBJ2-7; DNA: TGTGCCAGCAGCCCCGGGACTAGCGGGAGTTACGAGCAGTACTTC; CDR3: CASSPGTSGSYEQYF
D: .; size: .; V: TRBV9; J: TRBJ2-3; DNA: TGTGCCGGGGGGCCGGGGGGCCGCACAGATACGCAGTATTTT; CDR3: CAGGPGGRTDTQYF
D: .; size: .; V: TRBV5-1; J: TRBJ2-7; DNA: TGCGCCAGCAGCATGGACCCCTACGAGCAGTACTTC; CDR3: CASSMDPYEQYF
D: .; size: .; V: TRBV10-3; J: TRBJ1-1; DNA: TGTGCCATCAGTGAACCAGGGGCTGAAGCTTTCTTT; CDR3: CAISEPGAEAFF
D: .; size: .; V: TRBV14; J: TRBJ2-7; DNA: TGTGCCAGCAGCCGCGGGCTCCAAGGCGAGCAGTACTTC; CDR3: CASSRGLQGEQYF
D: .; size: .; V: TRBV6-4; J: TRBJ2-1; DNA: TGTGCCAGCAGTGATGGGTGGGCAGGCTCCTACAATGAGCAGTTCTTC; CDR3: CASSDGWAGSYNEQFF
D: .; size: .; V: TRBV6-1; J: TRBJ1-2; DNA: TGTGCCACCTGTTGCGATTTCACCAACTATGGCTACACCTTC; CDR3: CATCCDFTNYGYTF
D: .; size: few; V: TRBV11-2; J: TRBJ1-6; DNA: TGTGCCAGCAGCCCATCACGGGGTTCACCCCTCCACTTT; CDR3: CASSPSRGSPLHF
D: .; size: .; V: TRBV4-1; J: TRBJ2-7; DNA: TGCGCCAGCAGCCCAAATCGTGACTCATGGGAGCAGTACTTC; CDR3: CASSPNRDSWEQYF
D: TRBD1; size: .; V: TRBV29-1; J: TRBJ2-1; DNA: TGCAGCGTTGGCCCAGTTACAGGGGGCAACTACAATGAGCAGTTCTTC; CDR3: CSVGPVTGGNYNEQFF
D: .; size: .; V: TRBV4-1; J: TRBJ1-1; DNA: TGCGCCAGCAGCCAAGGAGGGCGGAACACTGAAGCTTTCTTT; CDR3: CASSQGGRNTEAFF
D: .; size: .; V: TRBV5-6; J: TRBJ2-7; DNA: TGTGCCAGCAGCTTGGGCAGTAACTACGAGCAGTACTTC; CDR3: CASSLGSNYEQYF
D: .; size: .; V: TRBV6-1; J: TRBJ1-5; DNA: TGTGCCAGCAGTGAAGGTAGGACCCTAAACGGCAATCAGCCCCAGCATTTT; CDR3: CASSEGRTLNGNQPQHF
D: .; size: .; V: TRBV28; J: TRBJ1-1; DNA: TGTGCCAGCAGTTTAGGGCTTCTGAACACTGAAGCTTTCTTT; CDR3: CASSLGLLNTEAFF
D: TRBD2; size: .; V: TRBV6-1; J: TRBJ2-7; DNA: TGTGCCAGCAGGGAGCGGGGGGCGTCCTACGAGCAGTACTTC; CDR3: CASRERGASYEQYF
D: .; size: .; V: TRBV6-5; J: TRBJ1-2; DNA: TGTGCCAGCAGTTACAGCAGGGCGGATGGCTACACCTTC; CDR3: CASSYSRADGYTF
D: .; size: .; V: TRBV5-6; J: TRBJ2-5; DNA: TGTGCCAGCAGCTTGGCGGGGGAAGGTGGAAAGACCCAGTACTTC; CDR3: CASSLAGEGGKTQYF
D: TRBD2; size: .; V: TRBV5-1; J: TRBJ2-1; DNA: TGCGCCAGCAGCCACGCGGGGGGGCCCTACAATGAGCAGTTCTTC; CDR3: CASSHAGGPYNEQFF
D: .; size: .; V: TRBV9; J: TRBJ2-2; DNA: TGTGCCAGCAGCGTGCAGCGCACGAACACCGGGGAGCTGTTTTTT; CDR3: CASSVQRTNTGELFF
D: .; size: .; V: TRBV5-4; J: TRBJ1-2; DNA: TGTGCCAGCAGCCCATTAGGGGAGGCGCTGGGATACGGCTACACCTTC; CDR3: CASSPLGEALGYGYTF
D: .; size: .; V: TRBV29-1; J: TRBJ2-1; DNA: TGCAGCGTTGAAGGCAGGGCCACCCGGGGCTACAATGAGCAGTTCTTC; CDR3: CSVEGRATRGYNEQFF
D: TRBD2; size: .; V: TRBV9; J: TRBJ2-3; DNA: TGTGCCAGCAGCGTAGAATCGGGGGGGTTCACAGATACGCAGTATTTT; CDR3: CASSVESGGFTDTQYF
D: TRBD1; size: .; V: TRBV25-1; J: TRBJ1-2; DNA: TGTGCCAGCAGAACAGGGGGTGGCTATGGCTACACCTTC; CDR3: CASRTGGGYGYTF
D: TRBD1; size: .; V: TRBV7-3; J: TRBJ2-1; DNA: TGTGCCAGCAGCTTAGTCAGGGGGTTATACAATGAGCAGTTCTTC; CDR3: CASSLVRGLYNEQFF
D: TRBD1; size: .; V: TRBV5-4; J: TRBJ2-5; DNA: TGTGCCAGCAGCTCGCCAATTGACAGGGGCGGGGAGACCCAGTACTTC; CDR3: CASSSPIDRGGETQYF
D: TRBD2; size: .; V: TRBV18; J: TRBJ2-5; DNA: TGTGCCAGCTCACTAGCGGGGGGCCAAGAGACCCAGTACTTC; CDR3: CASSLAGGQETQYF
D: .; size: .; V: TRBV28; J: TRBJ1-2; DNA: TGTGCCAGCAGTTTGGTCCTGCTGGGGGCGCGAATGGATGGCTACACCTTC; CDR3: CASSLVLLGARMDGYTF
D: TRBD2; size: .; V: TRBV7-9; J: TRBJ2-5; DNA: TGTGCCAGCAGCTCCGGGACTAGCGGGGGTGAGACCCAGTACTTC; CDR3: CASSSGTSGGETQYF
D: TRBD1; size: .; V: TRBV5-8; J: TRBJ2-2; DNA: TGTGCCAGCAGCCATGGACAGGGGGCCGTCCTGAACACCGGGGAGCTGTTTTTT; CDR3: CASSHGQGAVLNTGELFF
D: TRBD1; size: .; V: TRBV30; J: TRBJ2-5; DNA: TGTGCCTGGAGTCCGGGACAGTCACAAGAGACCCAGTACTTC; CDR3: CAWSPGQSQETQYF
D: TRBD2; size: .; V: TRBV4-1; J: TRBJ2-5; DNA: TGCGCCAGCAGCCAAGCTAGCGGGAGAGAGGAGACCCAGTACTTC; CDR3: CASSQASGREETQYF
D: TRBD1; size: .; V: TRBV5-1; J: TRBJ2-1; DNA: TGCGCCAGCAGCTTTGACAGGGGGACCTACAATGAGCAGTTCTTC; CDR3: CASSFDRGTYNEQFF
D: .; size: .; V: TRBV28; J: TRBJ1-5; DNA: TGTGCCAGCAGTTTAAGGGGACGGTTAAGCAATCAGCCCCAGCATTTT; CDR3: CASSLRGRLSNQPQHF
D: TRBD1; size: once; V: TRBV28; J: TRBJ2-5; DNA: TGTGCCAGCAGTCCAGGGGGCGAGTCAGAGACCCAGTACTTC; CDR3: CASSPGGESETQYF
D: .; size: few; V: TRBV28; J: TRBJ2-3; DNA: TGTGCCAGCAGTTTGGCGATGGGGCAGATCACAGATACGCAGTATTTT; CDR3: CASSLAMGQITDTQYF
D: .; size: .; V: TRBV2; J: TRBJ2-7; DNA: TGTGCCAGCAGGGTTGGACTATTCTACGAGCAGTACTTC; CDR3: CASRVGLFYEQYF
D: TRBD2; size: .; V: TRBV7-9; J: TRBJ2-7; DNA: TGTGCCAGCAGCTCCCGTCAGGGAGCGGGGGTATACGAGCAGTACTTC; CDR3: CASSSRQGAGVYEQYF
D: .; size: .; V: TRBV6-5; J: TRBJ2-1; DNA: TGTGCCAGCAGCCTGGGGGGTTCTCATTACAATGAGCAGTTCTTC; CDR3: CASSLGGSHYNEQFF
D: .; size: .; V: TRBV5-8; J: TRBJ1-2; DNA: TGTGCCAGCAGCCCCCGGGCAGATCGACCGGATGGCTACACCTTC; CDR3: CASSPRADRPDGYTF
D: TRBD1; size: .; V: TRBV7-9; J: TRBJ2-7; DNA: TGTGCCAGCAGCTTAGGGGGACAGGGCTCCTACGAGCAGTACTTC; CDR3: CASSLGGQGSYEQYF
D: .; size: .; V: TRBV27; J: TRBJ1-5; DNA: TGTGCCAGCAGTTTCGGAGGAACCGGACAGAATCAGCCCCAGCATTTT; CDR3: CASSFGGTGQNQPQHF
D: .; size: .; V: TRBV2; J: TRBJ1-1; DNA: TGTGCCAGCAGCTCCCGGGACGGCCCATTAAACACTGAAGCTTTCTTT; CDR3: CASSSRDGPLNTEAFF
D: .; size: .; V: TRBV14; J: TRBJ2-7; DNA: TGTGCCAGCAGCCGGACACTTTACGAGCAGTACTTC; CDR3: CASSRTLYEQYF
D: .; size: .; V: TRBV29-1; J: TRBJ1-3; DNA: TGCAGCGTTGAAGTGGAAGCCACCATATATTTT; CDR3: CSVEVEATIYF
D: .; size: .; V: TRBV19; J: TRBJ2-1; DNA: TGTGCCAGTAGTATTGCCTTAAATGAGCAGTTCTTC; CDR3: CASSIALNEQFF
D: TRBD1; size: .; V: TRBV5-5; J: TRBJ2-7; DNA: TGTGCCAGCAGCACGGGACAGGGGGTGGATGAGCAGTACTTC; CDR3: CASSTGQGVDEQYF
D: TRBD2; size: once; V: TRBV7-3; J: TRBJ2-1; DNA: TGTGCCAGCAGCAAAAAGGGGACTAGCGGGGTCCATGAGCAGTTCTTC; CDR3: CASSKKGTSGVHEQFF
D: TRBD2; size: .; V: TRBV28; J: TRBJ2-7; DNA: TGTGCCAGCAGTCCAGGACTAGCGGTCCCCCTCGAGCAGTACTTC; CDR3: CASSPGLAVPLEQYF
D: .; size: .; V: TRBV6-1; J: TRBJ2-1; DNA: TGTGCCAGCAGTGATATCCTAGCCGATGAGCAGTTCTTC; CDR3: CASSDILADEQFF
D: .; size: .; V: TRBV27; J: TRBJ1-4; DNA: TGTGCCAGCAGGGGCTACGACGGGGGGGCAACTAATGAAAAACTGTTTTTT; CDR3: CASRGYDGGATNEKLFF
D: .; size: .; V: TRBV5-6; J: TRBJ2-7; DNA: TGTGCCAGCAGCTCGCAGGAGATCACCTACGAGCAGTACTTC; CDR3: CASSSQEITYEQYF
D: TRBD2; size: .; V: TRBV27; J: TRBJ2-1; DNA: TGTGCCAGCAGTTTGGGACTAGCGGGGGGCACAGAGCAGTTCTTC; CDR3: CASSLGLAGGTEQFF
D: .; size: .; V: TRBV30; J: TRBJ2-1; DNA: TGTGCCTGGAGACCGGGGAATGAGCAGTTCTTC; CDR3: CAWRPGNEQFF
D: .; size: .; V: TRBV11-2; J: TRBJ2-7; DNA: TGTGCCAGCAGCTTCCCGTGGGCCGAGCAGTACTTC; CDR3: CASSFPWAEQYF
D: .; size: .; V: TRBV7-9; J: TRBJ1-6; DNA: TGTGCCAGCAGCTTAGCGGAAGGACAACCCCTCCACTTT; CDR3: CASSLAEGQPLHF
D: TRBD2; size: .; V: TRBV7-2; J: TRBJ2-2; DNA: TGTGCCAGCAGCTTAGCGCTAAGCGGGATTCACACCGGGGAGCTGTTTTTT; CDR3: CASSLALSGIHTGELFF
D: .; size: .; V: TRBV30; J: TRBJ2-1; DNA: TGTGCCTGGAATACGGGGAGCTCCTACAATGAGCAGTTCTTC; CDR3: CAWNTGSSYNEQFF
D: .; size: .; V: TRBV4-1; J: TRBJ1-4; DNA: TGCGCCAGCAGCCCACGGTGGGCCTCACCTGAAAAACTGTTTTTT; CDR3: CASSPRWASPEKLFF
D: .; size: .; V: TRBV2; J: TRBJ1-5; DNA: TGTGCCAGCACCCCGGAGGTGAATCAGCCCCAGCATTTT; CDR3: CASTPEVNQPQHF